This T cell receptor beta chain was obtained from a study of cytomegalovirus exposure and HLA in healthy donors (TCRdb year 2017). With respect to the entire study: According to an earlier analysis of around 600 of the donors, some 180 million T cells yielded 117 million unique TCR beta sequences and around 280 Gb of sequence data. An early release covering approximately 600 HLA-typed donors comprised approximately 290 gigabases of sequencing data and 65 million to 100 million unique TCR sequences. Among the roughly 410 genotyped donors, approximately 77% belonged to the genetic ancestry cluster associated with self-reported Caucasian donors. The study aimed to test whether cataloging public T cell receptors could reveal signatures of past pathogen exposure. The study used immunosequencing to profile the T cell repertoires of hundreds of subjects and linked those repertoires to cytomegalovirus serostatus. In addition to the first cohort of roughly 700 subjects, a separate validation cohort of 120 different subjects was used. High-throughput TCR immunosequencing, statistical association of individual TCRs with disease status, and machine learning were combined to predict cytomegalovirus infection status. A later analysis re-examined previously published TCR beta repertoires from more than 650 donors and added high-resolution HLA genotyping to investigate patterns of TCR occurrence. In the later analysis, no new phenotypic data were used to find candidate immune exposures; instead, reliance was placed on TCR beta sequences and their occurrence across donors. An earlier analysis of 587 of the donors used high-throughput TCR beta sequencing to judge whether each TCR beta V gene segment behaved as functional or pseudogenic. Donor age, sex, ethnicity and CMV serostatus were collected together with the repertoire data. Genome-wide SNP genotypes for about three fifths of the roughly 700 donors were used in a later genetic analysis, which treated that subset as a discovery cohort. All discovery cohort repertoires had been generated on a single sequencing platform. Class I and class II HLA loci were covered by the typing at four-digit resolution. The number of typed donors differed by locus: about 620-630 for A, B, C, DRB1 and DQB1; 522 for DQA1; 606 for DPA1; and roughly 490 for DPB1. Roughly 5 DR-DQ haplotypes were handled as single units for association and clustering because linkage in the cohort was strong. Among roughly 400 genotyped donors of the cohort, an average of about 240,000 unique TCR beta nucleotide sequences was sequenced per donor, of which 15% to 20% were non-productive. Results the study describes overall, beyond this receptor: A later genetic analysis associated a missense DCLRE1C variant with V-gene and J-gene trimming of TCR beta chains, and an independent cohort replicated the association. A later analysis found that most CMV-associated TCR beta chains appeared HLA-restricted, with HLA associations seemingly driven largely by CMV exposure. In a later analysis, TCR association rates were found to vary across HLA loci, with the most associated TCRs seen for DRB1 alleles and the fewest for HLA-C alleles. The study gave a list of 150 to 200 TCR beta chains associated with cytomegalovirus. Across donors, most TCR sequences were observed very rarely, whereas some public TCRs were present in many individuals. In vitro tests confirmed that three of the cytomegalovirus-associated TCR beta chains recognize cytomegalovirus antigens. A further reported finding was that TCR beta sequences accurately predicted the HLA-A and HLA-B alleles for most subjects in the first cohort. Assigning TCR associations to individual alleles was difficult when HLA alleles, especially DR and DQ, strongly co-occurred. HLA typing was unavailable for some donors at each locus, so association tests used only the typed subset. The authors suggested that the approach could potentially be extended to other disease states and immunological phenotypes. The earlier analysis of 587 of the donors excluded 15 to 20 rarely observed V segments, including chromosome 9 orphons, because counts were too low. The cohort was sequenced for TCR beta chains only, and without alpha or paired-chain data the features that could be detected were limited. A group of highly shared sequence variants was considered likely to be a technical artifact of the sequencing pipeline. At a false discovery rate of 0.05, a later analysis linked fewer than 20,000 TCR beta sequences to specific HLA alleles. Immune exposure information for the cohort was limited to CMV serostatus. The presence/absence analyses assumed that sequencing depth was roughly uniform across donors, and that assumption may not be true. Some IMGT-functional V segments, including TRBV6-2 and TRBV6-3, could not be distinguished by the 87-base-pair reads and were therefore excluded. Linkage disequilibrium might explain the correlated functional status among segregating V segments, but an unknown experimental factor could not be excluded. In a later analysis, several top co-occurrence clusters were reported to appear linked to parvovirus B19, influenza, CMV and Epstein-Barr virus. In both the original and validation cohorts, the classifier was reported to diagnose cytomegalovirus status with high specificity and sensitivity. In a later genetic analysis, fewer N-insertions in productive TCRs were reported among donors in an Asian-associated ancestry cluster than the roughly 700-donor mean. In a later analysis, HLA-associated TCR beta chains showed more clonal expansion and lower generation probabilities than non-associated chains that were equally common. Broadly in line with IMGT annotations, most TCR beta V segments showed up in productive rearrangements about 87% or about 30% of the time in an earlier analysis of approximately 640 of the donors.

V is cut back by 4 bases and J by 4 bases, with 8 bases in the junction unmatched. The CDR3 contains 15 residues, cysteine and phenylalanine counted. The CDR3 DNA has 45 bases and is translated from base 1. CDR1 and CDR2 are read off the germline V gene as SGHAT and FQNNGV. Points on this clone: No antigen is known for it. No clone much larger than this one lies a single base away; base qualities are absent.

In total, approximately 690 healthy bone marrow donors made up the cohort. At the time of sampling, all cohort members were nominally healthy, though unrecorded immune exposures were likely present. The donor was CMV seronegative and was included in the group of several hundred seronegative cohort members. A peripheral blood sample was collected from each donor, and TCR beta sequencing was performed on peripheral blood mononuclear cells. The Qiagen DNeasy Blood Extraction Kit was used to extract genomic DNA from the blood cell samples. To prepare the library, the immunoSEQ multiplex PCR assay was applied. For the multiplex PCR, a mixture combining 60 forward primers for TCR Vbeta segments and 13 reverse primers for TCR Jbeta segments was used. A multiplex PCR assay on genomic DNA amplified the CDR3 region of rearranged TCR beta genes. The Illumina HiSeq System was used to sequence the amplified TCR beta libraries as 87-base-pair reads. The authors' pipeline ran thus. A later analysis tallied 75 million to 85 million unique TCR beta chains across the 640 or so repertoires, and 10 million to 11 million of those chains were shared by two or more donors. A nearest-neighbor algorithm error-corrected the raw reads and collapsed the reads into unique sequences, merging closely related sequences to remove PCR and sequencing errors. V, D and J gene segments were assigned by aligning CDR3 sequences to IMGT reference sequences. For a sequence to be retained, a match of at least six nucleotides was required to both a V gene segment and a J gene segment. A rearrangement counted as productive if the CDR3 had no stop codons and remained in frame with V and J, and every other rearrangement counted as non-productive. Following IMGT convention, CDR3 was defined as the stretch from the second conserved V-encoded cysteine up to the conserved J-encoded phenylalanine. The earlier analysis of about 530 of the donors excluded any sequence lacking an unambiguous match to a single V gene segment. An earlier analysis of under 750 of the donors called V segments functional above 56.7% productive rearrangements and segregating when the between-donor standard deviation exceeded 5%. A statistical classification framework was developed to diagnose cytomegalovirus status using the catalog of TCR beta chain sequences. In a later analysis, TCR nucleotide sequences were compared against IMGT/GENE-DB human TR gene sequences so that V and J genes could be assigned. Using the TCRdist pipeline, a later analysis assigned CDR3 sequences along with most-parsimonious VDJ recombination scenarios. A later analysis defined each TCR beta chain by its CDR3 amino acid sequence plus V-gene family, and excluded reads lacking a unique V-gene family. In a later analysis, some 600 highly shared, low-generation-probability nucleotide sequences were removed to address suspected cross-contamination and a sequencing artifact. For each public chain, a later analysis derived a clonal expansion index from normalized ranks of inferred template counts within each repertoire. In a later analysis, generation probabilities were computed with a VDJ recombination model fitted to out-of-frame rearrangements, and the resulting probabilities were checked against IGoR. In a later analysis, TCR-TCR, TCR-HLA and TCR-CMV co-occurrence was scored with hypergeometric tests, and a repertoire-size bias correction was applied to TCR pairs. In a later analysis, false discovery rates were estimated by permuting HLA or CMV assignments 20 times. A later analysis grouped co-occurring TCRs with DBSCAN, adding TCRdist sequence similarity when clustering within HLA-allele-positive subsets. Co-occurrence clustering excluded repertoires with fewer than 30,000 or more than 120,000 public chains, plus five with anomalous nucleotide sharing. TCRdb stores this immuneACCESS table with in-frame sequences only. Part of the clones is absent; in the studies checked, under half of the shortfall reflects unresolved V genes, and no reason is known for the rest. D and trimming were read from the DNA, whereas the V and J calls and clone size are those reported in that table. The sample table shows over 75,000 clones, and around 73% are seen once. Approximately 0.83% of the sample is in the top ten clones.

This clonotype originated in a woman aged 55-75 years in good health and CMV-seronegative. The rearranged chain carries TRBV11-2 and TRBJ1-1, with 8 bases aligning to TRBD1. The sample taken for sequencing was PBMCs. The CDR3 protein sequence reads: CASSYDRGLGTEAFF. The nucleotide sequence reads as follows: TGTGCCAGCAGCTATGACAGGGGTTTGGGCACTGAAGCTTTCTTT.